A selection of T cell receptor beta chains follows, all from one sample in a study of blood T cell repertoires in COVID-19. The protocol was immunoSEQ multiplex PCR, while the TCRdb copy is restricted to in-frame clones and leaves out a portion. The sample contains about 100,000 clones, about 81% of which appear only once. The sample taken for sequencing was peripheral blood. Every receptor here comes from a woman aged 60-70 years with acute or convalescent COVID-19. CDR3s include the opening cysteine and the closing phenylalanine or tryptophan. A D gene is named only where the DNA matches it firmly. Only part of the rows carry a size: once, few, many, or a class if the clone is expanded.

CASSVGQSGNTIYF	TGTGCCAGCAGTGTCGGACAGAGTGGAAACACCATATATTTT	NA	NA	TRBV2	TRBJ1-3
CALGQYEQYF	TGCGCCCTTGGACAGTACGAGCAGTACTTC	once	NA	TRBV10-2	TRBJ2-7
CASSVQGASDTEAFF	TGTGCCAGCAGCGTGCAGGGGGCTTCGGACACTGAAGCTTTCTTT	NA	TRBD1	TRBV6-5	TRBJ1-1
CASSLPGTAAGRETQYF	TGTGCCAGCAGCCTACCCGGGACAGCCGCAGGGCGAGAGACCCAGTACTTC	NA	TRBD1	TRBV5-4	TRBJ2-5
CAWSETGPVNYGYTF	TGTGCCTGGAGTGAAACAGGACCAGTAAACTATGGCTACACCTTC	NA	NA	TRBV30	TRBJ1-2
CASSLDGGKGSGANVLTF	TGTGCCAGCAGCTTAGATGGGGGGAAGGGCTCTGGGGCCAACGTCCTGACTTTC	NA	NA	TRBV7-8	TRBJ2-6
CASSPGEGRGPNYGYTF	TGTGCCAGCAGCCCCGGAGAGGGTAGAGGCCCTAACTATGGCTACACCTTC	NA	NA	TRBV7-8	TRBJ1-2
CASSPQAYSGNTIYF	TGTGCCAGCAGCCCCCAGGCCTACTCTGGAAACACCATATATTTT	NA	NA	TRBV7-2	TRBJ1-3
CASSPSGFTGYTF	TGTGCCAGCAGTCCATCAGGGTTCACTGGCTACACCTTC	NA	NA	TRBV6-5	TRBJ1-2
CASSQQETGIQPQHF	TGCGCCAGCAGCCAACAAGAAACAGGGATTCAGCCCCAGCATTTT	NA	NA	TRBV4-1	TRBJ1-5
CASSQGGGINTEAFF	TGCGCCAGCAGCCAAGGCGGCGGGATCAACACTGAAGCTTTCTTT	NA	NA	TRBV4-3	TRBJ1-1
CASSDRGTGRTDTQYF	TGCGCCAGCAGTGACCGGGGGACAGGGAGGACAGATACGCAGTATTTT	NA	TRBD1	TRBV5-1	TRBJ2-3
CASSLIGGGAPDTQYF	TGTGCCAGCAGCTTAATCGGCGGGGGGGCCCCAGATACGCAGTATTTT	NA	TRBD2	TRBV7-3	TRBJ2-3
CASSLYGTDTNQPQHF	TGCGCCAGCAGCTTATACGGGACAGACACCAATCAGCCCCAGCATTTT	NA	TRBD1	TRBV5-1	TRBJ1-5
CASRKRGGPYNEQFF	TGTGCCAGCAGGAAGCGGGGGGGCCCCTACAATGAGCAGTTCTTC	once	TRBD2	TRBV5-6	TRBJ2-1
CASSLSTGLGYTF	TGTGCCAGCAGTTTGAGTACAGGGTTGGGCTACACCTTC	NA	NA	TRBV25-1	TRBJ1-2
CATSTGTGDNQPQHF	TGTGCCACCAGCACCGGGACAGGGGATAATCAGCCCCAGCATTTT	NA	TRBD1	TRBV15	TRBJ1-5
CATQTGSGQPQHF	TGTGCCACGCAGACAGGCTCGGGTCAGCCCCAGCATTTT	NA	NA	TRBV10-3	TRBJ1-5
CASSQQGRSEAFF	TGTGCCAGCAGCCAACAGGGTCGGTCTGAAGCTTTCTTT	NA	NA	TRBV14	TRBJ1-1
CASSARELAGGSSGANVLTF	TGTGCCAGCAGCGCCCGCGAACTAGCGGGGGGAAGCTCTGGGGCCAACGTCCTGACTTTC	NA	TRBD2	TRBV6-4	TRBJ2-6
CASSLAAQGIMNTEAFF	TGTGCCAGCAGCTTGGCCGCTCAGGGGATCATGAACACTGAAGCTTTCTTT	few	NA	TRBV5-5	TRBJ1-1
CASSLRGLNTEAFF	TGTGCCAGCAGCTTAAGGGGGCTCAACACTGAAGCTTTCTTT	NA	TRBD1	TRBV7-2	TRBJ1-1
CASSPGQGDDGYTF	TGTGCCAGCTCACCGGGACAGGGTGACGATGGCTACACCTTC	NA	TRBD1	TRBV18	TRBJ1-2